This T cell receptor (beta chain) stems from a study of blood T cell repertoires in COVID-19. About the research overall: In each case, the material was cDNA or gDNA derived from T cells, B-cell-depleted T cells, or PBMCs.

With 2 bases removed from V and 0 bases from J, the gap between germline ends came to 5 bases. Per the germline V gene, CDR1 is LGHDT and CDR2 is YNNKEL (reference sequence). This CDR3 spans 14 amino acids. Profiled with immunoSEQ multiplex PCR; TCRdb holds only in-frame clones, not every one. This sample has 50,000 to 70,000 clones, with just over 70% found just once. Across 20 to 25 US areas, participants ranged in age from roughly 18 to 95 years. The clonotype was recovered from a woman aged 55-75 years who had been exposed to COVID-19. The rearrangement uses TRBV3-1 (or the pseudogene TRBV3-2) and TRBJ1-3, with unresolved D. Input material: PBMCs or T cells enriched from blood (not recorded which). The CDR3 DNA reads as TGTGCCAGCAGCCAACGGGACTCTGGAAACACCATATATTTT. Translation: CASSQRDSGNTIYF.